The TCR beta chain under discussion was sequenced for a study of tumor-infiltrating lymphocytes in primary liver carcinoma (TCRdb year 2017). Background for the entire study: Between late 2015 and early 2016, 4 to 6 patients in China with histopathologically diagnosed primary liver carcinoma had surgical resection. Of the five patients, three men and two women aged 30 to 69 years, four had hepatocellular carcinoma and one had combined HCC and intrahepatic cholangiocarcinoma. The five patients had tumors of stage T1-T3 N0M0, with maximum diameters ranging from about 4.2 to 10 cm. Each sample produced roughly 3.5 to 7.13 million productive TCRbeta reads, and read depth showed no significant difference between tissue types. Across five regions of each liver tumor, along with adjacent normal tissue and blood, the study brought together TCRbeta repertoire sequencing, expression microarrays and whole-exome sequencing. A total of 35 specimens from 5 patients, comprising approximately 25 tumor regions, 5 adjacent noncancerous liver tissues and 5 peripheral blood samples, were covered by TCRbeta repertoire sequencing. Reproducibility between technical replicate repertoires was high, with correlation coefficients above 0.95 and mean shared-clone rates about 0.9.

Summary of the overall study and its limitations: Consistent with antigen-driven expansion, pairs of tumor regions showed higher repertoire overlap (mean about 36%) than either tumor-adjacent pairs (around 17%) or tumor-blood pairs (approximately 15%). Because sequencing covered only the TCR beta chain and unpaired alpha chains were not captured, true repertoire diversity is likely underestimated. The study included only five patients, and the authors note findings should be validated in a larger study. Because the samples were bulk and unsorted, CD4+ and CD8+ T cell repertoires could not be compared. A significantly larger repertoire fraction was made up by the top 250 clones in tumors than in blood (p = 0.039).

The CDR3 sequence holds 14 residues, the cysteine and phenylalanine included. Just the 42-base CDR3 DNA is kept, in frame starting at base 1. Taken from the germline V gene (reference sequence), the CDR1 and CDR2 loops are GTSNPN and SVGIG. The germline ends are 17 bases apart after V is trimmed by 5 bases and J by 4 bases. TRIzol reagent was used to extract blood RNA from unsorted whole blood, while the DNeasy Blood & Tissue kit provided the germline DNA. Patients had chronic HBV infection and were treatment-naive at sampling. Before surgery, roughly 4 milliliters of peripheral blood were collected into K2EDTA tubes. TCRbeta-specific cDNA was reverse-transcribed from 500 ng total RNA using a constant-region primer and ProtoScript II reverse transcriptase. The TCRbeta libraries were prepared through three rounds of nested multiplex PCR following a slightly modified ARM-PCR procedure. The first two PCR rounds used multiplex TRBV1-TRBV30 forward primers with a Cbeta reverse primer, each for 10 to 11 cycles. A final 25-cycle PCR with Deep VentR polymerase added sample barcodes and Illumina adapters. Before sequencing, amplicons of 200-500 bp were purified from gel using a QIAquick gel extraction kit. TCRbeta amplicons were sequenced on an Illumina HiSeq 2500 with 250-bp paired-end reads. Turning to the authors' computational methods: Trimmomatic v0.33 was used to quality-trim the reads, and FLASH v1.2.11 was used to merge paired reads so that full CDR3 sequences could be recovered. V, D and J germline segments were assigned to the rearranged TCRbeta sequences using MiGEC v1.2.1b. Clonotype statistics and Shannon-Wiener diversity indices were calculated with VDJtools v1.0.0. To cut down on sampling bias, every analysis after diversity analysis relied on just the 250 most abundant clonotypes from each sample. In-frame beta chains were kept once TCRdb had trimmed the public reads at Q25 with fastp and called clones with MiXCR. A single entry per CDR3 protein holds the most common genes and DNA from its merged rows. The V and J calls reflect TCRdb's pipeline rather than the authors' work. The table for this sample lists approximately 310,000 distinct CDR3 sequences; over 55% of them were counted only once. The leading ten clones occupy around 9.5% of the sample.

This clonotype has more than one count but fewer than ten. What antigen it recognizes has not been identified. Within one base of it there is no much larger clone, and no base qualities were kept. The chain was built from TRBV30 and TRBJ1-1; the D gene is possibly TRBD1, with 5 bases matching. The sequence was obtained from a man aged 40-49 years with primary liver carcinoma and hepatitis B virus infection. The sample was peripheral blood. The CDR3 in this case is CAWGRKGGGTEAFF. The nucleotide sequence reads TGTGCCTGGGGCCGGAAGGGTGGGGGCACTGAAGCTTTCTTT.